The 27 T cell receptor beta chains listed next were all sequenced from one sample in a study of shared clonotypes between healthy human individuals. Clones were sequenced by immunoSEQ multiplex PCR, and TCRdb holds only the in-frame ones, with some missing. This table has some 2.1 million clones, about 95% appearing once. Selected positively for CCR7 and CD45RO-negative, naive CD8 cells excluded terminally differentiated effector memory CD45RA+ cells. Sequencing was performed on naive CD8+ T cells sorted from blood. The receptors stem from a young man in good health.

This chain connects TRBV27 to TRBJ2-7, with 8 bases fitting TRBD2. J was trimmed by 4 bases and V by 1 base; bases with no gene match: 6. The CDR3 totals 15 residues. CDR1 and CDR2 from the germline V gene are MNHEY and SMNVEV (reference sequence). CDR3 in DNA: TGTGCCAGCAGTTTATACGGGGGGGCCCGTTACGAGCAGTACTTC. Encoded protein: CASSLYGGARYEQYF.

The gene calls are TRBV7-2 and TRBJ1-1; D gene ambiguous. Deletions cut 7 bases from V and 4 bases from J, with 25 bases between. CDR3 length: 17 residues. Germline CDR1 is SGHTA and CDR2 is FQGNSA. CDR3 DNA: TGTGCCAGCACCCCCTGGGATTTAGAGGGCGCGGGCACTGAAGCTTTCTTT. It translates to CASTPWDLEGAGTEAFF.

The rearrangement links TRBV2 to TRBJ2-5; 8 bases align to TRBD2. The germline V gene has CDR1 SNHLY and CDR2 FYNNEI. The CDR3 has 15 residues. J lost 6 bases, V lost 1 base, and 7 bases had no gene match. The CDR3 DNA is TGTGCCAGCAGTGAAGGAGCGGGGGTTTTGAAGACCCAGTACTTC. Translating it yields CASSEGAGVLKTQYF.

The rearrangement uses TRBV27 and TRBJ2-7; D remains ambiguous. Trimming stripped 8 bases from V and 4 bases from J, with 6 bases between. This CDR3 region has 10 residues. The germline V gene has CDR1 MNHEY and CDR2 SMNVEV (reference sequence). In DNA, the CDR3 is TGTGCCAGCGGTCGATACGAGCAGTACTTC. The encoded protein is CASGRYEQYF.

The genes are TRBV5-1 and TRBJ1-1, with D perhaps matching TRBD1 (5 bases). This CDR3 has 16 amino acids. The germline CDR1 and CDR2 sequences are SGHRS and YFSETQ. V lost 4 bases and J lost 1, with 17 bases in between. The CDR3 DNA sequence: TGCGCCAGCAGCCAGATATATACAGGACAGAACACTGAAGCTTTCTTT. Protein product: CASSQIYTGQNTEAFF.

This rearrangement joins TRBV13 to TRBJ2-7; 12 bases agree with TRBD2. The CDR3 loop spans 17 amino acids. V lost 4 bases and J lost 2; bases outside the gene matches: 9. Germline CDR1 PRHDT, CDR2 FYEKMQ (reference sequence). The CDR3 DNA is TGTGCCAGCAGCTCTCGGGCTAGCGGGAGGGCCGCCTACGAGCAGTACTTC. Its protein product is CASSSRASGRAAYEQYF.

The chain is built from TRBV6-5 and TRBJ1-1; D might be TRBD1 (5 bases). The CDR3 runs to 15 residues. V was shortened by 6 bases and J by 1 base, with 15 bases between the two germline ends. The germline CDR1 and CDR2 sequences are MNHEY and SVGAGI. CDR3 protein: CASSHGIGQNTEAFF. CDR3 DNA: TGTGCCAGCAGCCATGGGATCGGACAGAACACTGAAGCTTTCTTT.

As to this clone: The same CDR3 is also encoded by other DNA sequences in this sample. The rearrangement joins TRBV7-9 to TRBJ1-1; no reliable D call. The germline gives CDR1 SEHNR, CDR2 FQNEAQ (reference sequence). V was shortened by 3 bases and J by 4 bases, with 6 bases between the two germline ends. This CDR3 is 12 amino acids long. CDR3 sequence reads: CASSFVGTEAFF. CDR3 coding DNA: TGTGCCAGCAGCTTCGTAGGCACTGAAGCTTTCTTT.

The chain couples TRBV19 to TRBJ1-6; TRBD1 matches 9 bases. In germline, CDR1 is LNHDA, CDR2 SQIVND (reference sequence). CDR3 length: 14 residues. V trimming: 7 bases; J trimming: 14 bases; junction bases outside the gene matches: 12. CDR3 DNA: TGTGCCAGTACCCGGGACAGGGACTCCGGCGCCCTCCACTTT. Protein: CASTRDRDSGALHF.

This clone came up once. The gene calls are TRBV11-2 and TRBJ2-7; D possibly corresponds to TRBD1 (5 bases). Germline values: CDR1 SGHAT, CDR2 FQNNGV. Trimming took 5 bases from V and 3 from J, leaving 11 bases between them. The CDR3 length is 13 residues. DNA for the CDR3: TGTGCCAGCAGCGAAACAGGTCACTACGAGCAGTACTTC. This encodes CASSETGHYEQYF.

The rearrangement links TRBV11-1 to TRBJ1-2; D gene uncertain. The CDR3 is 15 residues long. CDR1 SGHAT and CDR2 FQDESV come from the germline V gene (reference sequence). Between the trimmed V and J ends, which lost 5 bases and 5 bases, there was a span of 18 bases. The CDR3, as DNA: TGTGCCAGCAGCCAACTGGAGCGTCTAAAGTATGGCTACACCTTC. Residues: CASSQLERLKYGYTF. The full variable domain, completed using reference TRBV11-1 and TRBJ1-2, is EAEVAQSPRYKITEKSQAVAFWCDPISGHATLYWYRQILGQGPELLVQFQDESVVDDSQLPKDRFSAERLKGVDSTLKIQPAELGDSAMYLCASSQLERLKYGYTFGSGTRLTVV.

The chain has TRBV12-1 and TRBJ1-4. TRBV12-1 is a documented pseudogene. The CDR3 is 16 residues long. The CDR3 sequence is CASSPGLALANEKLFF. The CDR3 DNA is TGTGCCAGCAGCCCTGGACTAGCCTTGGCTAATGAAAAACTGTTTTTT.

This clone was picked up many times. This same CDR3 is encoded by further DNA sequences in the sample. This rearrangement joins TRBV30 to TRBJ1-2; D gene unclear. The CDR3 has 13 amino acids. The germline V gene has CDR1 GTSNPN and CDR2 SVGIG (reference sequence). Trimming took 0 bases from V and 3 from J, leaving 8 bases between them. CDR3 bases: TGTGCCTGGAGTGTTCGGAGCGACTATGGCTACACCTTC. Its protein is CAWSVRSDYGYTF.

The rearrangement links TRBV15 to TRBJ1-5; D is perhaps TRBD1 (5 bases). Germline CDR1 LNHNV, CDR2 YYDKDF (reference sequence). The CDR3 covers 15 residues. Trimming shortened V by 4 bases and J by 5 bases, and 15 bases separated the two germline ends. The DNA of the CDR3 is TGTGCCACCAGCAACTCCGGGGGACCGGATCAGCCCCAGCATTTT. Its protein is CATSNSGGPDQPQHF.

The V gene is TRBV7-9, the J gene TRBJ1-6; D remains unclear. This CDR3 has 14 residues. CDR1 and CDR2 from the germline V gene are SEHNR and FQNEAQ (reference sequence). Trimming left V 1 base short and J 9 bases short, with 10 bases between. The CDR3, as DNA: TGTGCCAGCAGCTTAGGTGGAAGTCCTTCACCCCTCCACTTT. Translating it yields CASSLGGSPSPLHF.

The chain has TRBV28 and TRBJ1-5; D gene uncertain. Germline loops: CDR1 MDHEN, CDR2 SYDVKM. CDR3 length equals 14 residues. V lost 5 bases and J 4 bases, leaving 12 bases between the germline ends. Here the CDR3 DNA reads TGTGCCAGCAGTCCCCGTGGAGTTAATCAGCCCCAGCATTTT. It codes for CASSPRGVNQPQHF.

The chain has TRBV15 and TRBJ2-7; 9 positions agree with TRBD1. The junction had 5 bases not matched to a gene; V was cut back by 1 base and J by 7 bases. Germline assignment: CDR1 LNHNV and CDR2 YYDKDF (reference sequence). The CDR3 has 14 residues. The CDR3 is CATSRVGDRGEQYF. CDR3 in DNA: TGTGCCACCAGCAGAGTAGGAGACAGGGGGGAGCAGTACTTC.

The gene calls are TRBV28 and TRBJ2-3; D gene unclear. Germline-derived CDR1 and CDR2 are MDHEN and SYDVKM. The CDR3 length is 16 residues. Between the trimmed V and J ends, which lost 1 base and 2 bases, there was a span of 13 bases. CDR3 amino acids: CASSLSYNLDTDTQYF. DNA for the CDR3: TGTGCCAGCAGTTTATCTTATAATCTGGACACAGATACGCAGTATTTT. The full variable domain, in which reference TRBV28 and TRBJ2-3 provide the parts outside the CDR3, is DVKVTQSSRYLVKRTGEKVFLECVQDMDHENMFWYRQDPGLGLRLIYFSYDVKMKEKGDIPEGYSVSREKKERFSLILESASTNQTSMYLCASSLSYNLDTDTQYFGPGTRLTVL.

The rearrangement links TRBV6-1 to TRBJ2-6; D is undetermined. This CDR3 contains 14 residues. The ends were cut back, 5 bases at V and 0 bases at J, with 5 bases in the middle. Germline V gives CDR1 MNHNS, CDR2 SASEGT. The CDR3 protein is CASSLPSGANVLTF. As DNA, the CDR3 is TGTGCCAGCAGTCTCCCCTCTGGGGCCAACGTCCTGACTTTC.

This chain joins TRBV4-1 and TRBJ1-4; D is uncertain. This CDR3 spans 15 amino acids. The V gene lost 4 bases and the J gene lost 2 bases, with 11 bases spanning the gap. The germline V gene has CDR1 MGHRA and CDR2 YSYEKL. CDR3 region: CASSPLLATNEKLFF. CDR3 bases: TGCGCCAGCAGCCCACTTCTTGCGACTAATGAAAAACTGTTTTTT.

This clone appeared once. CDR3 sequence reads: CASSEDVWRELSYEQYF. CDR3 nucleotides: TGTGCCAGCAGTGAAGATGTGTGGCGGGAGCTCTCCTACGAGCAGTACTTC. The chain employs TRBV6-1 and TRBJ2-5; TRBD2 matches 7 bases. The J call may be faulty, since TRBJ2-7 better matches the DNA end. Germline CDR1 is MNHNS and CDR2 is SASEGT. CDR3 length equals 17 residues.

This chain joins TRBV18 and TRBJ2-3, with 8 bases matching TRBD1. Germline V gene sequence: CDR1 KGHSH, CDR2 LQKENI. J lost 1 base, V lost 2 bases, and 5 bases had no gene match. This CDR3 contains 16 residues. The CDR3 region has the DNA TGTGCCAGCTCACCAGAGGGACAGGAGGGCACAGATACGCAGTATTTT. Translated, it gives CASSPEGQEGTDTQYF.

This sequence joins TRBV19 and TRBJ2-7, with 12 positions matching TRBD2. Germline V gene lookup returns CDR1 LNHDA and CDR2 SQIVND (reference sequence). V was clipped by 4 bases and J by 5 bases; unmatched bases: 6. CDR3 length: 15 amino acids. The CDR3 DNA sequence: TGTGCCAGTAGTAGCTGGACTAGCGGGAACGACGAGCAGTACTTC. Its protein is CASSSWTSGNDEQYF.

The J gene is TRBJ2-5, the V gene TRBV27, with 11 bases that match TRBD2. The length of the CDR3 is 18 residues. V lost 5 bases and J lost 2; bases outside the gene matches: 13. The V gene's germline CDR1 is MNHEY and CDR2 SMNVEV (reference sequence). The CDR3 DNA reads TGTGCCAGCAGTGCTATGGCGGGGATAGCGGGAGGGCAAGAGACCCAGTACTTC. This codes for CASSAMAGIAGGQETQYF.

The rearrangement joins TRBV11-2 to TRBJ2-7; 13 bases line up with TRBD2. This CDR3 is 16 amino acids long. The germline CDR1 and CDR2 sequences are SGHAT and FQNNGV. With 3 bases clipped from V and 5 bases from J, the junction kept 7 bases outside the gene matches. CDR3 sequence reads: CASSLNPGLAGDEQYF. The CDR3 nucleotides read TGTGCCAGCAGCTTGAATCCCGGACTAGCGGGAGACGAGCAGTACTTC. The full variable domain, with the rest looked up from reference TRBV11-2 and TRBJ2-7, is EAGVAQSPRYKIIEKRQSVAFWCNPISGHATLYWYQQILGQGPKLLIQFQNNGVVDDSQLPKDRFSAERLKGVDSTLKIQPAKLEDSAVYLCASSLNPGLAGDEQYFGPGTRLTVT.

The chain uses TRBV4-1 and TRBJ2-4; D remains unclear. The CDR3 has 14 residues. CDR1 MGHRA and CDR2 YSYEKL come from the germline V gene. The V end lost 2 bases, the J end lost 5 bases, and 10 bases lay between the germline ends. The CDR3 nucleotides are TGCGCCAGCAGCCAATATGGGGTTGAAAACATTCAGTACTTC. It is translated as CASSQYGVENIQYF.

A word on this clone: At the DNA level, this CDR3 is encoded by other sequences in the same sample as well. V gene TRBV11-2 combines with J gene TRBJ2-7, with TRBD2 matching over 9 bases. Germline V gives CDR1 SGHAT, CDR2 FQNNGV. The CDR3 has 14 amino acids. After removal of 3 bases from V and 3 bases from J, the junction contained 3 bases not matched to a gene. The CDR3 sequence: CASSLTSGDYEQYF. The CDR3 region has the DNA TGTGCCAGCAGCTTGACTAGCGGAGACTACGAGCAGTACTTC.